This TCR beta chain originates from a study of beta chain features in type 1 diabetes. Background on the study: Patients were similar to healthy donors in age and gender (as well as in cell yields).

V lost 0 bases, J lost 1 base, and 16 bases lay in between. Germline CDR1 reads LGHNA; CDR2 reads YNFKEQ. This CDR3 has 18 residues. Sequenced material consisted of expressed TCRB transcripts (all of the isolated RNA was reverse transcribed). TCRdb keeps only in-frame clones here, not all; method: immunoSEQ multiplex PCR. This sample yields about 150,000 clones, of which more than 10% are seen a single time; approximately 1.3% belongs to the top ten. This clone appeared a few times. The antigen is not known. Study-level findings and limits: A definitive answer on HLA type influencing TCRB rearrangement was not reached here. There was a moderate but significant shortening of TCRB CDR3s in all four CD4+ subsets of Type 1 diabetes patients.

The sample consisted of central memory CD4+ T cells from blood. This TCR was sampled from a man younger than 35 with type 1 diabetes. The rearrangement joins TRBV4-2 to TRBJ2-4; D is unclear. For the CDR3, the DNA is TGTGCCAGCAGCCAAGATTTAGGGCTCTTTCAGGCCAAAAACATTCAGTACTTC. This encodes CASSQDLGLFQAKNIQYF.